The clone carrying this T cell receptor beta chain has just a few counts. Antigen: not known. V was clipped by 1 base and J by 10 bases, with 22 bases between them. This CDR3 contains 17 residues. Germline V gene lookup returns CDR1 SEHNR and CDR2 FQNEAQ (reference sequence). These data come from a study of T cells after yellow fever vaccination. The overall study: Low-cell-number fractions were prepared with SMART-Seq v4 Ultra Low Input. Overall study findings and caveats: Researchers report a weaker secondary response that nonetheless peaked faster, day 5 versus 15. The study re-detected most primary-vaccination clones after the booster (96% CD4, almost 90% CD8). A small proportion of clonotypes was detected in both the CD4 and CD8 compartments.

TCRdb ran MiXCR on the 5' RACE reads and lists one entry per CDR3 protein. The data show hundreds of thousands of distinct CDR3 sequences, about 13% seen once. The chain couples TRBV7-9 to TRBJ1-4; possibly TRBD1 for D (6 bases). The sequenced sample was PBMCs, obtained on the day of the yellow fever booster vaccination. The clonotype comes from a man aged 30 to 45 who received the YFV17D yellow fever vaccine. CDR3 in amino acids: CASSLEQRGVIPPKLFF. CDR3 nucleotides: TGTGCCAGCAGCTTAGAGCAGAGGGGGGTTATTCCCCCAAAACTGTTTTTT. Full variable domain (missing parts from reference TRBV7-9 and TRBJ1-4): DTGVSQNPRHKITKRGQNVTFRCDPISEHNRLYWYRQTLGQGPEFLTYFQNEAQLEKSRLLSDRFSAERPKGSFSTLEIQRTEQGDSAMYLCASSLEQRGVIPPKLFFGSGTQLSVL.